This TCR beta chain originates from a study of CD8+ T cells in alopecia areata. Looking at the study overall: Treated patients were dosed with oral tofacitinib, taking 5 to 10 mg twice daily. Study results and caveats: It was lesional scalp, especially alopecia totalis/universalis, that showed higher clonality than normal scalp. Expanded CD8+ clones among the top 100, as well as scalp clonality, were significantly decreased by tofacitinib.

This sample's treatment: oral pan-JAK inhibitor, 5-10 mg twice daily. Remarks on this clone: Its antigen is still unknown.

V was pared by 0 bases and J by 5 bases, with 13 bases between. This CDR3 has 15 amino acids. In each case, RNA was isolated and then reverse transcribed into cDNA as the sequencing template. Assay: immunoSEQ multiplex PCR; the TCRdb copy retains only in-frame clones and omits some. The table lists over 95,000 clones, under 70% of them singletons. V gene TRBV23-1 combines with J gene TRBJ2-5; D perhaps matches TRBD2 (6 bases). TRBV23-1 is annotated as an ORF whose role is uncertain. Sequences were derived from CD8+ T cells sorted from blood, sampled at week 4, from a patient treated with tofacitinib. The receptor comes from a human donor with alopecia areata. This CDR3 reads CASSQSPGRGETQYF. DNA of the CDR3: TGCGCCAGCAGTCAATCTCCCGGGAGAGGGGAGACCCAGTACTTC.